The 26 T cell receptor beta chains reported below all come from one sample, sequenced in a study of blood T cell repertoires in COVID-19 (TCRdb year 2020). Library creation used the immunoSEQ multiplex PCR assay. TCRdb carries this immuneACCESS record with in-frame sequences only. Its versions omit some clonotypes, under half of them owing to an unresolved V gene in the studies checked, with the rest unexplained. In all, the sample holds about 140,000 clones, and 79% of those were seen once. About 3.6% of the sample is in the top ten clones. The sequencing sample was made of peripheral blood. The receptors come from a man in his 60s with acute or convalescent COVID-19.

The chain is built from TRBV6-2 or TRBV6-3 and TRBJ2-3; 8 bases align to TRBD2. V lost 0 bases and J lost 2; bases outside the gene matches: 7. This CDR3 is built from 17 residues. Germline-derived CDR1 and CDR2 are MNHEY and SVGEGT. CDR3 region: CASSYSKAGASTDTQYF. CDR3 nucleotides: TGTGCCAGCAGTTACTCTAAAGCGGGAGCTTCCACAGATACGCAGTATTTT.

The chain uses TRBV18 and TRBJ1-2; a possible D gene is TRBD1 (5 bases). This CDR3 contains 13 residues. Trimming removed 3 bases from V and 2 bases from J, with 7 bases in between. Germline CDR1 reads KGHSH; CDR2 reads LQKENI. The CDR3 region is CASSPTVNYGYTF. CDR3 bases: TGTGCCAGCTCACCGACAGTAAACTATGGCTACACCTTC.

This clone came up a few times. The chain joins TRBV7-9 to TRBJ1-4; tentative D call: TRBD1 (6 bases). Between the trimmed V and J ends, which lost 5 bases and 3 bases, there was a span of 13 bases. Germline CDR1 reads SEHNR; CDR2 reads FQNEAQ (reference sequence). CDR3 length equals 15 residues. This chain's CDR3 is CASSRGTTPNEKLFF. The CDR3 region has the DNA TGTGCCAGCAGCCGAGGGACAACCCCTAATGAAAAACTGTTTTTT.

This chain joins TRBV19 and TRBJ2-5; TRBD2 matches at 7 bases. Trimming cost V 3 bases and J 1 base; bases outside gene matches: 5. Germline V gene sequence: CDR1 LNHDA, CDR2 SQIVND (reference sequence). CDR3 length equals 15 residues. CDR3 protein: CASSMASGAQETQYF. The CDR3 region has the DNA TGTGCCAGTAGTATGGCAAGCGGGGCCCAAGAGACCCAGTACTTC.

The chain recombines TRBV7-8 with TRBJ2-3, with 8 positions matching TRBD2. Trimming cost V 3 bases and J 2 bases; bases outside gene matches: 16. The CDR3 runs to 19 residues. Germline CDR1 is SGHVS and CDR2 is FQNEAQ. The DNA of the CDR3 is TGTGCCAGCAGCTTTAGTCGGGAGGGGGTACAGGTCCCCACAGATACGCAGTATTTT. Residues: CASSFSREGVQVPTDTQYF.

This chain uses TRBV2 with TRBJ2-5, with 9 bases fitting TRBD1. V lost 6 bases, J lost 4 bases, and 9 bases stayed unmatched. The germline CDR1 and CDR2 sequences are SNHLY and FYNNEI. The CDR3 totals 15 residues. This CDR3 reads CASREDRGNRETQYF. For the CDR3, the DNA is TGTGCCAGCAGAGAGGACAGGGGAAATCGAGAGACCCAGTACTTC.

The chain combines TRBV4-3 with TRBJ2-1; TRBD2 matches 14 bases. With 3 bases clipped from V and 0 bases from J, the junction kept 1 base outside the gene matches. There are 17 residues in the CDR3. Germline V gene sequence: CDR1 LGHNA, CDR2 YSLEER. CDR3 amino acids: CASSQGTSGSSYNEQFF. The CDR3 DNA follows: TGCGCCAGCAGCCAGGGGACTAGCGGGAGCTCCTACAATGAGCAGTTCTTC.

V is TRBV7-2 and J is TRBJ2-7, with 11 bases fitting TRBD1. Germline loops: CDR1 SGHTA, CDR2 FQGNSA. This CDR3 is 15 amino acids long. The ends lost 6 bases at V and 4 bases at J; junction bases unmatched: 8. The CDR3 bases are TGTGCCAGCAGTTACGGGACAGGGGGAAATTACGAGCAGTACTTC. Translating it yields CASSYGTGGNYEQYF.

The chain uses TRBV2 and TRBJ1-5, with no clear D. V lost 6 bases, J lost 0 bases, and 9 bases lay in between. The CDR3 is 14 amino acids. Germline values: CDR1 SNHLY, CDR2 FYNNEI. The DNA of the CDR3 is TGTGCCAGCAGGCGAGGAGATAGCAATCAGCCCCAGCATTTT. Translation: CASRRGDSNQPQHF.

The V and J genes are TRBV19 and TRBJ1-1; D is perhaps TRBD1 (5 bases). Between the trimmed V and J ends, which lost 5 bases and 1 base, there was a span of 11 bases. Germline V gene data show CDR1 as LNHDA and CDR2 as SQIVND (reference sequence). The CDR3 is 14 amino acids. The chain's CDR3 is CASSWDFQNTEAFF. CDR3 DNA: TGTGCCAGTAGTTGGGACTTTCAGAACACTGAAGCTTTCTTT.

The chain joins TRBV5-1 to TRBJ2-7, with TRBD2 matching 13 bases. This CDR3 is 13 amino acids long. Per germline, CDR1 SGHRS and CDR2 YFSETQ. The V segment lost 7 bases and the J segment 2 bases; nucleotides outside the gene matches: 0. The CDR3 loop is CASGLAGAYEQYF. For the CDR3, the DNA is TGCGCCAGCGGACTAGCGGGGGCCTACGAGCAGTACTTC.

The chain combines TRBV5-1 with TRBJ1-6; the match to TRBD1 covers 8 bases. Germline V gives CDR1 SGHRS, CDR2 YFSETQ. The J segment lost 9 bases and the V segment lost 0 bases, leaving 5 bases of the junction unmatched. The length of the CDR3 is 15 residues. In DNA form, the CDR3 reads TGCGCCAGCAGCTTGGATGTGACAGGGGTTTCACCCCTCCACTTT. This encodes CASSLDVTGVSPLHF. Supplemented by reference TRBV5-1 and TRBJ1-6, the full variable domain reads KAGVTQTPRYLIKTRGQQVTLSCSPISGHRSVSWYQQTPGQGLQFLFEYFSETQRNKGNFPGRFSGRQFSNSRSEMNVSTLELGDSALYLCASSLDVTGVSPLHFGNGTRLTVT.

The chain is built from TRBV7-2 and TRBJ1-2, with D possibly being TRBD1 (5 bases). Germline CDR1 SGHTA, CDR2 FQGNSA. V was shortened by 0 bases and J by 7 bases, with 12 bases between the two germline ends. This CDR3 is built from 14 residues. In DNA form, the CDR3 reads TGTGCCAGCAGCTTAGCGCGGGGGGTAGGTGGCTACACCTTC. This codes for CASSLARGVGGYTF.

The rearrangement links TRBV15 to TRBJ2-1, with D maybe TRBD2 (6 bases). The CDR3 is 13 residues long. V lost 0 bases to trimming and J lost 8 bases, with 8 bases between them. Germline V gene sequence: CDR1 LNHNV, CDR2 YYDKDF (reference sequence). The CDR3 coding sequence is TGTGCCACCAGCAGAGATAGCGGTTATGAGCAGTTCTTC. Protein: CATSRDSGYEQFF.

The chain links TRBV27 to TRBJ2-1; 9 nucleotides match TRBD2. V trimming: 2 bases; J trimming: 5 bases; junction bases outside the gene matches: 7. Germline V CDR1 and CDR2: MNHEY, SMNVEV (reference sequence). The CDR3 covers 16 residues. The CDR3 coding sequence is TGTGCCAGCAGTTTACGAGCGGGAGGAAGACACAATGAGCAGTTCTTC. Its translation is CASSLRAGGRHNEQFF.

This clone appeared once. The chain has TRBV3-1 (or the pseudogene TRBV3-2) and TRBJ2-7, with D possibly TRBD1 on 6 matching bases. Looked up from germline, CDR1 is LGHDT and CDR2 is YNNKEL (reference sequence). This CDR3 contains 11 residues. Trimming removed 4 bases at V and 13 bases at J, with 14 bases between. The CDR3 region has the DNA TGTGCCAGCAGCCTTTCAGGGGCCCTATACTTC. It codes for CASSLSGALYF.

This clone came up a few times. CDR3 region: CASSPPGQGGSGELFF. DNA for the CDR3: TGTGCCAGCTCACCACCGGGACAGGGAGGCTCCGGGGAGCTGTTTTTT. The chain carries TRBV18 and TRBJ2-2; 9 nucleotides match TRBD1. J was trimmed by 6 bases and V by 0 bases; bases with no gene match: 5. The CDR3 runs 16 residues. The germline gives CDR1 KGHSH, CDR2 LQKENI.

The chain links TRBV12-2 to TRBJ2-1; TRBD2 was called by the table and not checked on the DNA. TRBV12-2 is a recognized pseudogene. The CDR3 totals 16 residues. CDR3 in DNA: TGTGCAAGTCGCTTAAAAGGACTAGCGGAGAGTAATGAGCAGTTCTTC. Its protein is CASRLKGLAESNEQFF.

The chain combines TRBV4-2 with TRBJ2-7; D possibly corresponds to TRBD1 (6 bases). Trimming took off 0 bases at V and 4 bases at J, with 25 bases between the two ends. This CDR3 is 19 amino acids long. Germline V CDR1 and CDR2: LGHNA, YNFKEQ. The CDR3 is CASSQDAFPGAASGYEQYF. The CDR3 DNA reads TGTGCCAGCAGCCAAGATGCCTTCCCAGGGGCCGCTTCGGGTTACGAGCAGTACTTC.

The gene calls are TRBV23-1 and TRBJ1-1; D not certain. TRBV23-1 is noted as an ORF with a role that remains uncertain. The V and J ends lost 0 bases and 1 base respectively, with 33 bases between them. This CDR3 is 23 amino acids long. Here the CDR3 DNA reads TGCGCCAGCAGTCAATCTTTATGCACTAACGCGGTTCCGAGGGTCCGGAAGAACACTGAAGCTTTCTTT. Translated: CASSQSLCTNAVPRVRKNTEAFF.

The chain carries TRBV10-3 and TRBJ2-5; perhaps TRBD2 as D (6 bases). The CDR3 is 13 amino acids. CDR1 and CDR2 (germline): ENHRY, SYGVKD. V shed 3 bases and J shed 5 bases, with 10 bases lying between them. The chain's CDR3 is CAISDSGAETQYF. The CDR3 nucleotides read TGTGCCATCAGTGATAGCGGAGCGGAGACCCAGTACTTC.

This clone has only a few counts. V usage is TRBV7-2 and J usage is TRBJ1-2, with D possibly being TRBD1 (5 bases). Germline V lookup: CDR1 SGHTA, CDR2 FQGNSA. This CDR3 contains 17 residues. Trimming cost V 6 bases and J 2 bases, with 22 bases left between them. The CDR3 is CASRPPSTVIANYGYTF. Written as DNA, the CDR3 is TGTGCCAGCAGACCTCCGTCGACAGTGATAGCCAACTATGGCTACACCTTC.

This clone was seen a few times. J is TRBJ1-6 and V is TRBV19, with D possibly being TRBD1 (6 bases). The CDR3 consists of 14 residues. The ends were cut back, 6 bases at V and 10 bases at J, with 16 bases in the middle. The germline V gene encodes CDR1 LNHDA and CDR2 SQIVND (reference sequence). DNA for the CDR3: TGTGCCAGTAGGTTCGGCAGGGGATCCTCACCCCTCCACTTT. Translated: CASRFGRGSSPLHF.

A few counts support this clone. V usage is TRBV7-9 and J usage is TRBJ1-2; the match to TRBD1 covers 7 bases. The CDR3 consists of 14 residues. Germline lookup yields CDR1 SEHNR and CDR2 FQNEAQ (reference sequence). J lost 0 bases, V lost 4 bases, and 2 bases had no gene match. The CDR3: CASSWDSANYGYTF. CDR3 nucleotides: TGTGCCAGCAGCTGGGACAGCGCTAACTATGGCTACACCTTC.

The chain has TRBV10-3 and TRBJ2-5; D perhaps matches TRBD2 (6 bases). The CDR3 totals 15 residues. Germline assignment: CDR1 ENHRY and CDR2 SYGVKD. Trimming removed 1 base at V and 4 bases at J, with 13 bases between. The CDR3 DNA sequence: TGTGCCATCAGTGAGTGGCGGGGCTTACGAGAGACCCAGTACTTC. Its translation: CAISEWRGLRETQYF.

The CDR3 reads CASRTFGTPNSNQPQHF. The CDR3 region has the DNA TGTGCCAGCAGAACCTTCGGGACACCTAATAGCAATCAGCCCCAGCATTTT. The V call is TRBV28, the J call TRBJ1-5, with D maybe TRBD1 (6 bases). The CDR3 extends over 17 amino acids. Trimming removed 6 bases from V and 0 bases from J, with 18 bases in between. CDR1 MDHEN and CDR2 SYDVKM come from the germline V gene.